Each of the 28 T cell receptor beta chains below was sequenced from the same sample in a study of shared clonotypes between healthy human individuals. Sequencing was performed with immunoSEQ multiplex PCR; in TCRdb, only in-frame clones are kept and a portion is missing. The top ten clones hold 0.3% to 0.4% of a sample with over 2 million clones, 92% of them seen once. Sequenced input: naive CD4+ T cells from PBMCs. Subset described: CD45RA+ positively selected. The receptors here all came from a man aged 18-30 years in good health. Some clones in this sample may be carry-over from other donors' samples.

The J gene is TRBJ1-5, the V gene TRBV28; D call uncertain. The germline V and J ends were trimmed by 5 bases and 4 bases, with 15 bases remaining between them. The CDR3 extends over 15 amino acids. Germline CDR1 is MDHEN and CDR2 is SYDVKM. The CDR3 sequence is CASSERVRPNQPQHF. Here the CDR3 DNA reads TGTGCCAGCAGTGAGAGGGTCCGCCCTAATCAGCCCCAGCATTTT.

This chain connects TRBV18 to TRBJ2-7, with TRBD2 identical over 7 bases. The V segment lost 6 bases and the J segment 9 bases; nucleotides outside the gene matches: 5. The V gene's germline CDR1 is KGHSH and CDR2 LQKENI. The CDR3 has 11 residues. CDR3 DNA sequence: TGTGCCAGCTCTCAAGGGGAGGGGCAGTACTTC. Its protein product is CASSQGEGQYF.

The rearrangement joins TRBV7-8 to TRBJ2-2; 7 bases match TRBD1. The germline gives CDR1 SGHVS, CDR2 FQNEAQ. V gave up 5 bases and J gave up 1 base; unmatched junction bases: 4. This CDR3 spans 15 amino acids. CDR3: CASSPWTGNTGELFF. The CDR3, as DNA: TGTGCCAGCAGCCCCTGGACAGGGAACACCGGGGAGCTGTTTTTT.

This clone was counted a single time. The genes are TRBV19 and TRBJ1-2; weak D call: TRBD1 (5 bases). CDR1 and CDR2 from the germline V gene are LNHDA and SQIVND (reference sequence). The CDR3 is made up of 13 amino acids. Trimming shortened V by 6 bases and J by 6 bases, and 14 bases separated the two germline ends. The CDR3 is CASRIDRGHGYTF. The CDR3 nucleotides read TGTGCCAGTAGGATTGACAGAGGGCATGGCTACACCTTC.

This chain connects TRBV4-2 to TRBJ1-3; the D is unclear. V was pared by 0 bases and J by 3 bases, with 15 bases between. The germline CDR1 and CDR2 sequences are LGHNA and YNFKEQ. This CDR3 is built from 17 residues. DNA for the CDR3: TGTGCCAGCAGCCAAGAGGCAGCGACGACTTATGGAAACACCATATATTTT. It yields the protein CASSQEAATTYGNTIYF.

The V call is TRBV5-1, the J call TRBJ2-3, with 9 bases lining up with TRBD2. The CDR3 loop spans 15 amino acids. Germline V gene lookup returns CDR1 SGHRS and CDR2 YFSETQ. The J segment lost 3 bases and the V segment lost 3 bases, leaving 5 bases of the junction unmatched. The CDR3 bases are TGCGCCAGCAGCTCGGGCGGGAGGGGAACAGATACGCAGTATTTT. This codes for CASSSGGRGTDTQYF.

This chain uses TRBV2 with TRBJ1-1; D remains ambiguous. CDR3 length: 13 residues. Germline CDR1 SNHLY, CDR2 FYNNEI. Trimming took off 4 bases at V and 5 bases at J, with 11 bases between the two ends. As DNA, the CDR3 is TGTGCCAGCAGTGGTTCTGCGATAACTGAAGCTTTCTTT. Protein: CASSGSAITEAFF. The full variable domain, its missing parts supplied by reference TRBV2 and TRBJ1-1, is EPEVTQTPSHQVTQMGQEVILRCVPISNHLYFYWYRQILGQKVEFLVSFYNNEISEKSEIFDDQFSVERPDGSNFTLKIRSTKLEDSAMYFCASSGSAITEAFFGQGTRLTVV.

The genes are TRBV6-5 and TRBJ2-2, with 7 bases lining up with TRBD1. This CDR3 spans 12 amino acids. The germline V gene has CDR1 MNHEY and CDR2 SVGAGI. For the CDR3, the DNA is TGTGCTGTTCGAAGGGGGCACGGGGAGCTGTTTTTT. Translated, it gives CAVRRGHGELFF.

The V call is TRBV19, the J call TRBJ2-1, with 9 positions matching TRBD2. CDR1 LNHDA and CDR2 SQIVND come from the germline V gene (reference sequence). CDR3 length equals 16 residues. V lost 8 bases, J lost 2 bases, and 10 bases stayed unmatched. The CDR3 bases are TGTGCCAGTTCCGCGGGAGGGCCCCCTCCCTACAATGAGCAGTTCTTC. It translates to CASSAGGPPPYNEQFF.

This clone was observed once. The chain employs TRBV11-3 and TRBJ2-1; tentative D call: TRBD2 (6 bases). With 1 base removed from V and 8 bases from J, the gap between germline ends came to 18 bases. CDR1 and CDR2 from the germline V gene are SGHNT and YENEEA. The CDR3 runs to 16 residues. The CDR3 is CASSLGPGAAGDEQFF. CDR3 sequence (DNA): TGTGCCAGCAGCTTAGGCCCCGGCGCAGCGGGCGATGAGCAGTTCTTC.

This rearrangement joins TRBV2 to TRBJ2-1; TRBD2 matches at 13 bases. V lost 1 base, J lost 0 bases, and 6 bases stayed unmatched. Germline loops: CDR1 SNHLY, CDR2 FYNNEI. The CDR3 consists of 19 residues. CDR3 amino acids: CASSEESTSGRHSYNEQFF. CDR3 DNA: TGTGCCAGCAGTGAAGAGTCGACTAGCGGGAGGCACTCCTACAATGAGCAGTTCTTC.

This clone is a singleton in its sample. The chain is built from TRBV2 and TRBJ2-7, with TRBD2 matching over 11 bases. J lost 2 bases, V lost 7 bases, and 7 bases had no gene match. CDR1 SNHLY and CDR2 FYNNEI come from the germline V gene. This CDR3 region has 15 residues. The CDR3 sequence is CASKLTSGDPYEQYF. In DNA form, the CDR3 reads TGTGCCAGCAAGCTGACTAGCGGGGATCCCTACGAGCAGTACTTC. Complete variable domain (other parts from reference TRBV2 and TRBJ2-7): EPEVTQTPSHQVTQMGQEVILRCVPISNHLYFYWYRQILGQKVEFLVSFYNNEISEKSEIFDDQFSVERPDGSNFTLKIRSTKLEDSAMYFCASKLTSGDPYEQYFGPGTRLTVT.

The rearrangement links TRBV11-3 to TRBJ2-3, with a possible D match to TRBD2 (6 bases). Trimming took 3 bases from V and 0 from J, leaving 10 bases between them. The CDR3 totals 15 residues. CDR1 is SGHNT, CDR2 YENEEA, per germline. CDR3: CASSFGGLSTDTQYF. Here the CDR3 DNA reads TGTGCCAGCAGCTTTGGAGGGCTAAGCACAGATACGCAGTATTTT.

The chain has TRBV2 and TRBJ2-7, with unresolved D. CDR3 size: 14 residues. CDR1 SNHLY and CDR2 FYNNEI come from the germline V gene. Trimming stripped 6 bases from V and 2 bases from J, with 14 bases between. In DNA form, the CDR3 reads TGTGCCAGCAGCAAGACCTTGATGGCCTACGAGCAGTACTTC. Its translation: CASSKTLMAYEQYF.

This sequence joins TRBV10-3 and TRBJ1-1; maybe TRBD1 (5 bases). Germline V gives CDR1 ENHRY, CDR2 SYGVKD. CDR3 length: 12 residues. With 7 bases removed from V and 1 base from J, the gap between germline ends came to 7 bases. CDR3 DNA sequence: TGTGCCATCACCGACAGGAACACTGAAGCTTTCTTT. Translated: CAITDRNTEAFF.

This clone was detected once. The CDR3 protein is CASSPPGGQPLQETQYF. CDR3 DNA: TGCGCCAGCAGTCCACCGGGGGGGCAGCCTCTCCAAGAGACCCAGTACTTC. V usage is TRBV5-1 and J usage is TRBJ2-5; 8 nucleotides align to TRBD2. The CDR3 has 17 amino acids. The V segment lost 5 bases and the J segment 1 base; nucleotides outside the gene matches: 13. Germline lookup yields CDR1 SGHRS and CDR2 YFSETQ.

As for this clone: Other DNA variants within this sample encode the same CDR3. The chain links TRBV5-1 to TRBJ1-1; D is uncertain. The V gene lost 0 bases and the J gene lost 1 base, with 7 bases spanning the gap. CDR1 and CDR2 (germline): SGHRS, YFSETQ. This CDR3 region has 14 residues. The CDR3 DNA reads TGCGCCAGCAGCTTGGGCGCCCCGAACACTGAAGCTTTCTTT. Translated, it gives CASSLGAPNTEAFF.

The chain couples TRBV6-1 to TRBJ1-2, with D perhaps matching TRBD1 (5 bases). The CDR3 contains 12 residues. Germline CDR1 and CDR2: MNHNS and SASEGT. Trimming stripped 6 bases from V and 5 bases from J, with 10 bases between. CDR3 nucleotide sequence: TGTGCCAGCAGCTTGACAGAGTATGGCTACACCTTC. Protein product: CASSLTEYGYTF.

J is TRBJ1-2 and V is TRBV7-9; 8 positions match TRBD1. The CDR3 extends over 14 amino acids. The ends lost 5 bases at V and 6 bases at J; junction bases unmatched: 8. The germline V gene has CDR1 SEHNR and CDR2 FQNEAQ (reference sequence). CDR3 DNA: TGTGCCAGCAGCAGGGTCGGACAGGGCGATGGCTACACCTTC. It yields the protein CASSRVGQGDGYTF.

This chain connects TRBV6-1 to TRBJ1-2; perhaps TRBD1 as D (5 bases). Between the trimmed V and J ends, which lost 2 bases and 9 bases, there was a span of 13 bases. Germline V CDR1 and CDR2: MNHNS, SASEGT. The CDR3 is made up of 13 amino acids. CDR3 protein: CASSESVQGSYTF. The CDR3 coding sequence is TGTGCCAGCAGTGAAAGTGTGCAGGGTAGCTACACCTTC.

The CDR3 DNA reads as TGCGCCAGCAGCTTGGAGACAGATAGTGAAAAACTGTTTTTT. Translating it yields CASSLETDSEKLFF. The J gene is TRBJ1-4, the V gene TRBV5-1, with D possibly matching TRBD1 (5 bases). V shed 0 bases and J shed 7 bases, with 10 bases lying between them. The CDR3 runs to 14 residues. Germline V gene sequence: CDR1 SGHRS, CDR2 YFSETQ.

Only one count was recorded for this clone. V is TRBV25-1 and J is TRBJ2-1; 12 bases fit TRBD2. V gave up 1 base and J gave up 14 bases; unmatched junction bases: 6. Germline V CDR1 and CDR2: MGHDK, SYGVNS. The CDR3 has 14 amino acids. The chain's CDR3 is CASSELLAGGREFF. The CDR3, as DNA: TGTGCCAGCAGTGAATTGCTAGCGGGAGGGCGTGAGTTCTTC.

The chain uses TRBV28 and TRBJ2-2; TRBD2 aligns across 14 bases. The germline V gene has CDR1 MDHEN and CDR2 SYDVKM. The CDR3 consists of 18 residues. V lost 6 bases to trimming and J lost 4 bases; unmatched junction nucleotides: 10. The CDR3 DNA reads TGTGCCAGCAGCAGGACTAGCGGGAGGCCCGAGGGCACCGGGGAGCTGTTTTTT. Translated, it gives CASSRTSGRPEGTGELFF.

The gene calls are TRBV2 and TRBJ2-5; TRBD2 might be the D (5 bases). In germline, CDR1 is SNHLY, CDR2 FYNNEI. With 3 bases removed from V and 1 base from J, the gap between germline ends came to 12 bases. The CDR3 covers 15 residues. In DNA form, the CDR3 reads TGTGCCAGCAGTGATTTTTCGAGGGCCCAAGAGACCCAGTACTTC. It is translated as CASSDFSRAQETQYF.

The gene calls are TRBV7-9 and TRBJ2-7, with D perhaps assigned TRBD1 or TRBD2 (5 bases each). The ends were cut back, 5 bases at V and 2 bases at J, with 16 bases in the middle. CDR3 size: 15 residues. Germline CDR1 SEHNR, CDR2 FQNEAQ (reference sequence). This CDR3 reads CASSPDRGDTYEQYF. CDR3 coding DNA: TGTGCCAGCAGCCCGGATAGGGGAGACACCTACGAGCAGTACTTC.

J is TRBJ2-7 and V is TRBV29-1, with a weak D call TRBD2 (6 bases). V was pared by 6 bases and J by 0 bases, with 12 bases between. CDR3 size: 13 residues. Germline V lookup: CDR1 SQVTM, CDR2 ANQGSEA. The CDR3 DNA follows: TGCAGCGTGGCGGGACTCCTCTCCTACGAGCAGTACTTC. This sequence encodes CSVAGLLSYEQYF.

The chain recombines TRBV6-5 with TRBJ1-3; no definite D call. Germline values: CDR1 MNHEY, CDR2 SVGAGI. Trimming stripped 8 bases from V and 4 bases from J, with 9 bases between. The CDR3 is 12 residues long. CDR3 bases: TGTGCCAGCGGCAGTCTCGGAAACACCATATATTTT. Translation: CASGSLGNTIYF.

The V and J genes are TRBV11-3 and TRBJ2-5; TRBD2 matches 9 bases. V shed 1 base, J shed 4 bases, and the junction held 13 bases outside the gene matches. The germline V gene encodes CDR1 SGHNT and CDR2 YENEEA. CDR3 length equals 18 residues. CDR3 sequence: CASSLGGVAGGLGETQYF. The CDR3 DNA follows: TGTGCCAGCAGCTTAGGAGGGGTCGCGGGAGGGTTGGGAGAGACCCAGTACTTC.